This TCR beta chain stems from a study of blood T cell repertoires in COVID-19. Trimming took 0 bases from V and 4 from J; bases not matched to a gene: 8. This CDR3 comprises 16 residues. Germline V CDR1 and CDR2: GTSNPN, SVGIG (reference sequence). Profiled with immunoSEQ multiplex PCR; TCRdb holds only in-frame clones, not every one. This table has roughly 410,000 clones, 75% to 90% appearing once. This TCR came from a woman in her thirties or forties with COVID-19, enrolled during active disease. Sequencing input: peripheral blood. This rearrangement joins TRBV30 to TRBJ2-1; the match to TRBD1 covers 8 bases. The CDR3 spells CAWSVLRDRPYNEQFF. In DNA form, the CDR3 reads TGTGCCTGGAGTGTACTTCGGGACAGGCCATACAATGAGCAGTTCTTC.